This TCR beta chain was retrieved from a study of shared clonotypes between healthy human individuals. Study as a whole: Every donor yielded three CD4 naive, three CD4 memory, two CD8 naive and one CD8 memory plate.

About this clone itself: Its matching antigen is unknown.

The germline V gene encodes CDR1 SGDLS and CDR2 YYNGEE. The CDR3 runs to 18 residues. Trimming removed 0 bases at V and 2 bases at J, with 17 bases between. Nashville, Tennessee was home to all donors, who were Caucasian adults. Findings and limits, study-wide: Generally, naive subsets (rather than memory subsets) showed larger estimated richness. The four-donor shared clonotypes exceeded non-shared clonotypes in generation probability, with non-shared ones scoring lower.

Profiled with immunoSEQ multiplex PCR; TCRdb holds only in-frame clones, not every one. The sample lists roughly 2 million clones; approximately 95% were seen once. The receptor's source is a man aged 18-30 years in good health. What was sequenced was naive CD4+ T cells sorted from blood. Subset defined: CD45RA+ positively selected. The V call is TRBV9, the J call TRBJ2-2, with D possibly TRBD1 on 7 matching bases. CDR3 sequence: CASSVAPGGTLNTGELFF. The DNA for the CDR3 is TGTGCCAGCAGCGTAGCTCCAGGGGGGACACTAAACACCGGGGAGCTGTTTTTT.